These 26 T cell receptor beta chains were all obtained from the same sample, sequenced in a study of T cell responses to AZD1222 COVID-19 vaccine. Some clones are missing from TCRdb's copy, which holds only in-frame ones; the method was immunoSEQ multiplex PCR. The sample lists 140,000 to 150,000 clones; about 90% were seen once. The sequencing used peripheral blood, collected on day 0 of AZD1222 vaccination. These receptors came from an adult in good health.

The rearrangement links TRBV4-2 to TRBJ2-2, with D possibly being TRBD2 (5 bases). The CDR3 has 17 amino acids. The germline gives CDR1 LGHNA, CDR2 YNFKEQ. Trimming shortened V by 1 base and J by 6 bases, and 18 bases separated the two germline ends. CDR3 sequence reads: CASSQGPPILVPGELFF. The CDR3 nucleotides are TGTGCCAGCAGCCAAGGGCCCCCAATACTAGTTCCCGGGGAGCTGTTTTTT.

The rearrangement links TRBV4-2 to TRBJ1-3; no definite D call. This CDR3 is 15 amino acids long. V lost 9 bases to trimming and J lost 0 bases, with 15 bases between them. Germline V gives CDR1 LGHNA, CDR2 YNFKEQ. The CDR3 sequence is CASNRREYSGNTIYF. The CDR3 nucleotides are TGTGCCAGTAACCGGAGGGAATACTCTGGAAACACCATATATTTT.

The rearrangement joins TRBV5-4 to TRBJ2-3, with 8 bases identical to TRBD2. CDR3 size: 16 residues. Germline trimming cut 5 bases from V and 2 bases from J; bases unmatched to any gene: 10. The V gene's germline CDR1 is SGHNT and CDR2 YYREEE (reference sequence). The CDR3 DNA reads TGTGCCAGCAGTTCTTCCGGGACTAGGGACACAGATACGCAGTATTTT. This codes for CASSSSGTRDTDTQYF.

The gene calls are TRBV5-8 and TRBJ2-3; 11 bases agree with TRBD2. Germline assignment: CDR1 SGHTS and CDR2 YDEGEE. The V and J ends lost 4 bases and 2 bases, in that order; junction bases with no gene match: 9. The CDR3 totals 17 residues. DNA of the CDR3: TGTGCCAGCAGCCTACCGTTAGCGGGGGGGTACACAGATACGCAGTATTTT. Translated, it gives CASSLPLAGGYTDTQYF.

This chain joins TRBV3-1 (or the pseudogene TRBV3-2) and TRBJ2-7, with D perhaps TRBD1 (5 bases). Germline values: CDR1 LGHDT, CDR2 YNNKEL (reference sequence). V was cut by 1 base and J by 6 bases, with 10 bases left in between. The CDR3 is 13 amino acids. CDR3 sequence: CASSQARRAEQYF. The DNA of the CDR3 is TGTGCCAGCAGCCAAGCCCGCAGGGCCGAGCAGTACTTC.

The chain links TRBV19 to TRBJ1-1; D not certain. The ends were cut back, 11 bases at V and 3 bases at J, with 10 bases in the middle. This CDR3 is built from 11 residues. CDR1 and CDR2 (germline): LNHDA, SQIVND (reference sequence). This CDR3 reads CAAYRYTEAFF. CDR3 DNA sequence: TGTGCCGCGTATCGATACACTGAAGCTTTCTTT.

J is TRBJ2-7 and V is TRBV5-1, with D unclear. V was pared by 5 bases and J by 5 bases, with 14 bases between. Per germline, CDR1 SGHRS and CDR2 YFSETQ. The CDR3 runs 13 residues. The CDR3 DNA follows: TGCGCCAGCAGTTTTAACCTAGGCAACGAGCAGTACTTC. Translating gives CASSFNLGNEQYF.

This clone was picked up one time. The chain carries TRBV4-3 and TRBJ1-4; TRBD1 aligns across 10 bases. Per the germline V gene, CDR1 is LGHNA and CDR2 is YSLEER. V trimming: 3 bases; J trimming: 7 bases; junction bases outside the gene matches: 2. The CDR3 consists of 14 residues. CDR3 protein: CASSHGTGVEKLFF. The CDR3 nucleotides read TGCGCCAGCAGCCACGGGACAGGGGTTGAAAAACTGTTTTTT.

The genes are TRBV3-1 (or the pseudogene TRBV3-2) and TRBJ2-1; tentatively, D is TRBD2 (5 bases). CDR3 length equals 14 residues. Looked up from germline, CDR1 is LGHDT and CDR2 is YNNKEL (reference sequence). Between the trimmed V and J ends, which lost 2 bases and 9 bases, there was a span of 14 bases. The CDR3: CASSQQRPFGEQFF. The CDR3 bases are TGTGCCAGCAGCCAACAGCGGCCCTTCGGTGAGCAGTTCTTC.

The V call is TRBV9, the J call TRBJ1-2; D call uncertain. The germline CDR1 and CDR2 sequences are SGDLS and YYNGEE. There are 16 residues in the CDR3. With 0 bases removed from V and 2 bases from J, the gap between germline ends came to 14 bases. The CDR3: CASSVDAGSWNYGYTF. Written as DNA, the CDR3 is TGTGCCAGCAGCGTAGACGCCGGATCTTGGAACTATGGCTACACCTTC.

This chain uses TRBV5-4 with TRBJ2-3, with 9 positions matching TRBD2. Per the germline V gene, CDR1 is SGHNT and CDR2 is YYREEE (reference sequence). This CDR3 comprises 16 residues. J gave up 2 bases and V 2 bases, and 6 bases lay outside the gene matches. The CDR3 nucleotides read TGTGCCAGCAGCTTAACGGAGCGGGAGGACACAGATACGCAGTATTTT. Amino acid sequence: CASSLTEREDTDTQYF.

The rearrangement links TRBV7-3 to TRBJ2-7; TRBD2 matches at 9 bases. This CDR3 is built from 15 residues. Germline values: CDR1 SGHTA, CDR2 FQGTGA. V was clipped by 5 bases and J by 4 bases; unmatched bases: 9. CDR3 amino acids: CASSRNSGSGYEQYF. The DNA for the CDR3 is TGTGCCAGCAGCCGAAATAGCGGGAGCGGGTACGAGCAGTACTTC.

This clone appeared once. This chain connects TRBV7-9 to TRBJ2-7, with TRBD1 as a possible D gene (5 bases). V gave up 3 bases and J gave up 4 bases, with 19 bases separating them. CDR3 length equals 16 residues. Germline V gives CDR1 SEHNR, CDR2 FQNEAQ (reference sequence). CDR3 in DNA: TGTGCCAGCAGCTTTGTGCCAGGGCCAGGTATATACGAGCAGTACTTC. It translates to CASSFVPGPGIYEQYF. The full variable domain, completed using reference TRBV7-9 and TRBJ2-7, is DTGVSQNPRHKITKRGQNVTFRCDPISEHNRLYWYRQTLGQGPEFLTYFQNEAQLEKSRLLSDRFSAERPKGSFSTLEIQRTEQGDSAMYLCASSFVPGPGIYEQYFGPGTRLTVT.

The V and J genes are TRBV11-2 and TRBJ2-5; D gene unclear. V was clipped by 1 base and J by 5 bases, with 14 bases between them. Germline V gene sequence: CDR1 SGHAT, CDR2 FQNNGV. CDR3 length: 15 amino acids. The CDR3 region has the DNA TGTGCCAGCAGCTTAGGTTCCGCGTTAGGGGAGACCCAGTACTTC. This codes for CASSLGSALGETQYF.

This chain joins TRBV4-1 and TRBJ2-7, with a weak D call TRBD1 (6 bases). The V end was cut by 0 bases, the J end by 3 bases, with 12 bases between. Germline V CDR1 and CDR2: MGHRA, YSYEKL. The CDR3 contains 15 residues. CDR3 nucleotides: TGCGCCAGCAGCCAAGATGCGACAGGAGTCTACGAGCAGTACTTC. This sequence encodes CASSQDATGVYEQYF.

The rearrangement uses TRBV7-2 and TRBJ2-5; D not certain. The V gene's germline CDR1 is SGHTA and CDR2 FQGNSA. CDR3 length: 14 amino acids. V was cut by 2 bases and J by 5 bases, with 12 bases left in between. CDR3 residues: CASSLLVWSETQYF. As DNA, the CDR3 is TGTGCCAGCAGCTTATTGGTGTGGTCGGAGACCCAGTACTTC.

CDR3 protein: CASSLGTDTIYF. The CDR3 nucleotides read TGTGCCAGCAGTCTCGGGACAGACACCATATATTTT. The rearrangement uses TRBV7-2 and TRBJ1-3; 7 nucleotides line up with TRBD1. V trimming: 6 bases; J trimming: 8 bases; junction bases outside the gene matches: 4. Germline V gives CDR1 SGHTA, CDR2 FQGNSA. CDR3 size: 12 residues.

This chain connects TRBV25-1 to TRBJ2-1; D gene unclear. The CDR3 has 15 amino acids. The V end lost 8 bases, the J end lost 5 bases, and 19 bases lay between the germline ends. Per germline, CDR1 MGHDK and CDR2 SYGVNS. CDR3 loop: CASRAGHLLDNEQFF. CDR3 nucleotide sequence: TGTGCCAGCCGGGCAGGCCACCTCTTAGACAATGAGCAGTTCTTC.

CDR3 region: CASSYSFNPGYTF. Here the CDR3 DNA reads TGTGCCAGCAGTTACTCGTTTAATCCTGGCTACACCTTC. The chain joins TRBV6-2 or TRBV6-3 to TRBJ1-2; the D is unclear. Germline V gene data show CDR1 as MNHEY and CDR2 as SVGEGT. The V end was cut by 0 bases, the J end by 7 bases, with 9 bases between. This CDR3 is 13 amino acids long.

CDR3: CATGGGETQYF. CDR3 bases: TGTGCCACCGGAGGCGGAGAGACCCAGTACTTC. The chain employs TRBV10-3 and TRBJ2-5, with D tentatively TRBD2 (5 bases). Trimming pared 10 bases from V and 4 bases from J, leaving 10 bases between. Germline loops: CDR1 ENHRY, CDR2 SYGVKD. CDR3 size: 11 residues.

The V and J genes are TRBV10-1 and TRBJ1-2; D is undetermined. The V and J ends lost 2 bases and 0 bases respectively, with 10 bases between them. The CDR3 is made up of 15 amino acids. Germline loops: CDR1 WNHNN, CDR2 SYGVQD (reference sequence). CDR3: CASSEEAGANYGYTF. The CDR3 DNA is TGCGCCAGCAGTGAGGAGGCTGGAGCTAACTATGGCTACACCTTC.

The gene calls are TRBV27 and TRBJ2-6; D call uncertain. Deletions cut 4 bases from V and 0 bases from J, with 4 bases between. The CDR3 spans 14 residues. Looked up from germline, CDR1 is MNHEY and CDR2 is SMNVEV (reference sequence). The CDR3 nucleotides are TGTGCCAGCAGTTCGAACTCTGGGGCCAACGTCCTGACTTTC. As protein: CASSSNSGANVLTF.

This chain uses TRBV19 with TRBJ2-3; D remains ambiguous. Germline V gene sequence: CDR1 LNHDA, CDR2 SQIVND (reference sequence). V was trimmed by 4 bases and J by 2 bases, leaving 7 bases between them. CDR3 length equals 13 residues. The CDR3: CASSNMDTDTQYF. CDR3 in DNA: TGTGCCAGTAGTAACATGGACACAGATACGCAGTATTTT.

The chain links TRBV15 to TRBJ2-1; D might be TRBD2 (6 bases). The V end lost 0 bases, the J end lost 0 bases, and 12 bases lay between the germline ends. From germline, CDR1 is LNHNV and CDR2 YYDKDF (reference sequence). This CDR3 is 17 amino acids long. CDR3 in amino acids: CATSRDRSSVSYNEQFF. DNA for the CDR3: TGTGCCACCAGCAGAGATAGGTCTAGCGTCTCCTACAATGAGCAGTTCTTC.

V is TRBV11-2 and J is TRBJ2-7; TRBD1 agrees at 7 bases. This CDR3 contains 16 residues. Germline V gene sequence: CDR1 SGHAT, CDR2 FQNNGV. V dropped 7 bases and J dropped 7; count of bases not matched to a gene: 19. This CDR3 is CASTFLRTQGLGEQYF. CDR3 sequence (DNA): TGTGCCAGCACCTTTCTCCGGACACAGGGGCTGGGGGAGCAGTACTTC.

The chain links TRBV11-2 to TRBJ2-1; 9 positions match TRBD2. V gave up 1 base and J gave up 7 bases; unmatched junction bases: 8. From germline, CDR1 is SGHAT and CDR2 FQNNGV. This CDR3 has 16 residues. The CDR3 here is CASSLVSGGGANEQFF. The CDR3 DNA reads TGTGCCAGCAGCTTAGTCTCAGGCGGGGGGGCTAATGAGCAGTTCTTC.